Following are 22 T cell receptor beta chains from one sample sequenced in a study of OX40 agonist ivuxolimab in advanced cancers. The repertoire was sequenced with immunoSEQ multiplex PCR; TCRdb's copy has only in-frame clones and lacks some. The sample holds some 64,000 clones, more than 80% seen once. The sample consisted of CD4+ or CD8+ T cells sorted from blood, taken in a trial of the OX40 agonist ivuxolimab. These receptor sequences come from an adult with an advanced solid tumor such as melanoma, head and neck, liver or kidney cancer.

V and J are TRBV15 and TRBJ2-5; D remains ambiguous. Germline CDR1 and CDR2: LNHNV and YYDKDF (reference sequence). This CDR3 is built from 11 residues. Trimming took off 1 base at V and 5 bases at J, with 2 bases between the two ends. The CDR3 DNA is TGTGCCACCAGCAGAGGGGAGACCCAGTACTTC. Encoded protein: CATSRGETQYF.

The CDR3: CASSFGDRVIANYGYTF. Here the CDR3 DNA reads TGTGCCAGCAGTTTCGGGGACAGGGTGATAGCTAACTATGGCTACACCTTC. The rearrangement joins TRBV28 to TRBJ1-2; TRBD1 matches 9 bases. The CDR3 has 17 residues. The trim removed 3 bases at V and 0 bases at J, leaving 8 bases unmatched. CDR1 MDHEN and CDR2 SYDVKM come from the germline V gene.

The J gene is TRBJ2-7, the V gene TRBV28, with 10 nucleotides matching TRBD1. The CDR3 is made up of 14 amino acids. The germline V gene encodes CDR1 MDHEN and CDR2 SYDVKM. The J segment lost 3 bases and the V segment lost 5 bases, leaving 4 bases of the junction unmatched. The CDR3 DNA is TGTGCCAGCAGTCGGACAGGGGGTGTCTACGAGCAGTACTTC. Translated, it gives CASSRTGGVYEQYF.

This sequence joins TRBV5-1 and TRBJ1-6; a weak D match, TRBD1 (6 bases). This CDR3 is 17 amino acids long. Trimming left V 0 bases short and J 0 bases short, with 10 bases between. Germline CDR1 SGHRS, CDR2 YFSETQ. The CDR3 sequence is CASSLAGGASYNSPLHF. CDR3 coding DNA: TGCGCCAGCAGCTTGGCCGGGGGGGCCTCCTATAATTCACCCCTCCACTTT. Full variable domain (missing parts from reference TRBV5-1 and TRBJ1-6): KAGVTQTPRYLIKTRGQQVTLSCSPISGHRSVSWYQQTPGQGLQFLFEYFSETQRNKGNFPGRFSGRQFSNSRSEMNVSTLELGDSALYLCASSLAGGASYNSPLHFGNGTRLTVT.

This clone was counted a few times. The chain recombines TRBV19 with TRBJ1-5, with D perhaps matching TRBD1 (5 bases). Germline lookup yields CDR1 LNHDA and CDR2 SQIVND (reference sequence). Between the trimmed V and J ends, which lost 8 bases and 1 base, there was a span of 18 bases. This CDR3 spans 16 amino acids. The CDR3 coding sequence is TGTGCCAGTCATACCTCGAGGGGTAAGAGCAATCAGCCCCAGCATTTT. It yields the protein CASHTSRGKSNQPQHF.

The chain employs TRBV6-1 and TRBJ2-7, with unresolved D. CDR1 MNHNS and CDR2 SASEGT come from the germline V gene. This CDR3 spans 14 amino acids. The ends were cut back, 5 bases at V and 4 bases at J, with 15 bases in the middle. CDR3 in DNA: TGTGCCAGCAGTCGCTCCCGGGCGGCATACGAGCAGTACTTC. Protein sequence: CASSRSRAAYEQYF.

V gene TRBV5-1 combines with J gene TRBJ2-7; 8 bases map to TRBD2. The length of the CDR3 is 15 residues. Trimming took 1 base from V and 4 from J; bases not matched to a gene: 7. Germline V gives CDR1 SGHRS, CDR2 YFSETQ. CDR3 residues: CASSLTGGPSYEQYF. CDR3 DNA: TGCGCCAGCAGCTTGACGGGAGGGCCCTCGTACGAGCAGTACTTC.

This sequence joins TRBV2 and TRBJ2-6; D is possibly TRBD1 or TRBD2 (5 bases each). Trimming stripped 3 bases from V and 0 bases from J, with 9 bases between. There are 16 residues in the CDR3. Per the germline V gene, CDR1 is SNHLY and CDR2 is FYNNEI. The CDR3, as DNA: TGTGCCAGCAGTGATGGGGGATCCTCTGGGGCCAACGTCCTGACTTTC. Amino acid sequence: CASSDGGSSGANVLTF.

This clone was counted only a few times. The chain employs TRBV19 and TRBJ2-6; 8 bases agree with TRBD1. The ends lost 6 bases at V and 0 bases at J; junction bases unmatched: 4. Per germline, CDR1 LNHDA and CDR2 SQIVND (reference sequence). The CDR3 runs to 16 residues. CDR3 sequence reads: CASRQGVSSGANVLTF. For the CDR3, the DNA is TGTGCCAGTAGACAGGGGGTCAGCTCTGGGGCCAACGTCCTGACTTTC.

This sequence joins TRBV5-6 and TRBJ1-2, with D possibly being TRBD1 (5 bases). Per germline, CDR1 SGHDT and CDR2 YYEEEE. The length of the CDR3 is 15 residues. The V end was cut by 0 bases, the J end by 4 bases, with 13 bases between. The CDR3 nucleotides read TGTGCCAGCAGCTTGGGGGGACTACCAGCCTATGGCTACACCTTC. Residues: CASSLGGLPAYGYTF.

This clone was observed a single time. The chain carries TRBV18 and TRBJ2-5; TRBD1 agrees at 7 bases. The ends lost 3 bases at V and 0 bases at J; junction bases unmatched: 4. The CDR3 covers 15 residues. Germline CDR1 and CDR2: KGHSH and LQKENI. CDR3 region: CASSPGGQYQETQYF. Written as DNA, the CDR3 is TGTGCCAGCTCACCTGGGGGACAGTACCAAGAGACCCAGTACTTC.

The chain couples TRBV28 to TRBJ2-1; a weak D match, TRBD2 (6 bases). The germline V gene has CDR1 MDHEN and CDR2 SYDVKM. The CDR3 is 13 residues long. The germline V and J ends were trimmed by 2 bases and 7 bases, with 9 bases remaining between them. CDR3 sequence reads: CASSLRRGNEQFF. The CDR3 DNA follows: TGTGCCAGCAGTTTACGGAGGGGAAATGAGCAGTTCTTC.

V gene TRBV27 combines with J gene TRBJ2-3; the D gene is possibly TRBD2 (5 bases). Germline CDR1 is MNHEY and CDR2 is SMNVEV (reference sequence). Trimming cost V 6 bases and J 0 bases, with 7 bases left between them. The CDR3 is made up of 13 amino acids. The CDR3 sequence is CASRRASTDTQYF. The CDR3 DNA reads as TGTGCCAGCAGGCGGGCTAGCACAGATACGCAGTATTTT.

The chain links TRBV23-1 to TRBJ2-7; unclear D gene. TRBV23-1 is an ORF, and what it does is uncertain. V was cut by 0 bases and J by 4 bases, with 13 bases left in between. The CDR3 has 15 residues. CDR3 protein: CASSQSGKSRYEQYF. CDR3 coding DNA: TGCGCCAGCAGTCAATCGGGAAAGAGTAGGTACGAGCAGTACTTC.

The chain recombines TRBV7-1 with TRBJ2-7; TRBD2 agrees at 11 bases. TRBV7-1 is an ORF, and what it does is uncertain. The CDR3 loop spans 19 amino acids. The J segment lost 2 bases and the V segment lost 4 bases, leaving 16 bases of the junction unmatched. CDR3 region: CASSLASVAGGLNPYEQYF. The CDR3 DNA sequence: TGTGCCAGCAGCTTAGCGTCGGTAGCGGGAGGGCTGAACCCCTACGAGCAGTACTTC.

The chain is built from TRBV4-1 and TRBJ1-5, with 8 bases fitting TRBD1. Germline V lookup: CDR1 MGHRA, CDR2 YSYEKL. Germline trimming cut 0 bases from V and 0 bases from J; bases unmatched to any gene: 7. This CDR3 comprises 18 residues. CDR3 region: CASSQDGTGGYSNQPQHF. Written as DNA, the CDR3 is TGCGCCAGCAGCCAAGACGGGACAGGAGGCTATAGCAATCAGCCCCAGCATTTT.

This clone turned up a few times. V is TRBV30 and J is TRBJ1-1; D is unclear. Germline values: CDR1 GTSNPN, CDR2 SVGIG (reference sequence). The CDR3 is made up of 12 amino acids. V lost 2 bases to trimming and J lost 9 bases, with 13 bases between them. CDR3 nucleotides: TGTGCCTGGAGTCTGCCCGGGTCCCAAGCTTTCTTT. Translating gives CAWSLPGSQAFF.

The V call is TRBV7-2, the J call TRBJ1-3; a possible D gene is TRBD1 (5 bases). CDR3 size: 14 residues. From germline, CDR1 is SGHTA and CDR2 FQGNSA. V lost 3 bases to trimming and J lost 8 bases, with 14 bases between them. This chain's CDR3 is CASSLGLSGDTIYF. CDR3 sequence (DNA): TGTGCCAGCAGCTTGGGACTGAGTGGGGACACCATATATTTT. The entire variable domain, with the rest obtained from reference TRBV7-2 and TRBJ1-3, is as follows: GAGVSQSPSNKVTEKGKDVELRCDPISGHTALYWYRQSLGQGLEFLIYFQGNSAPDKSGLPSDRFSAERTGGSVSTLTIQRTQQEDSAVYLCASSLGLSGDTIYFGEGSWLTVV.

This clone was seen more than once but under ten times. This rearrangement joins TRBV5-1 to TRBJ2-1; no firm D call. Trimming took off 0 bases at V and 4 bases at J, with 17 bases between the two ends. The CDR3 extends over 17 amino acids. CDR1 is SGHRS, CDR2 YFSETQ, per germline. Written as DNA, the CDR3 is TGCGCCAGCAGCTTGGAGGCGGTACAGAGGAATTACAATGAGCAGTTCTTC. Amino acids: CASSLEAVQRNYNEQFF.

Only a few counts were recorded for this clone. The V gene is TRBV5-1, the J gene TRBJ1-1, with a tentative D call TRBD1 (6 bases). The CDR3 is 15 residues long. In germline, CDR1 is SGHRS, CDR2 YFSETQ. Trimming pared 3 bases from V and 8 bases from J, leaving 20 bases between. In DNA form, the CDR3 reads TGCGCCAGCAGCTCCTCCATACAGGGAAGGGCCGAAGCTTTCTTT. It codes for CASSSSIQGRAEAFF.

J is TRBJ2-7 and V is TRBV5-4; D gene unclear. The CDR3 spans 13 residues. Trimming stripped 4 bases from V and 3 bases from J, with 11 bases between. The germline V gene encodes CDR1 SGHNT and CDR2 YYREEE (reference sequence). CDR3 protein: CASSPRTSYEQYF. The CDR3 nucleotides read TGTGCCAGCAGCCCTCGGACCAGCTACGAGCAGTACTTC.

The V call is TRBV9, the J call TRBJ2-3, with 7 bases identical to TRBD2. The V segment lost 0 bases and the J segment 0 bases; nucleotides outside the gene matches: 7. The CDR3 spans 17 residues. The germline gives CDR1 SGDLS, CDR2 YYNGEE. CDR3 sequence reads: CASSVGASGLSTDTQYF. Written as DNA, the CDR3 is TGTGCCAGCAGCGTAGGGGCTAGCGGACTGAGCACAGATACGCAGTATTTT.